A single sample is the source of the 11 T cell receptor beta chains below, sequenced in a study of T cell clonotyping in hematopoietic cell transplantation. Time point of the sample: recipient sample about 28 days before transplant, after cytoreduction. This table comes from immunoSEQ multiplex PCR, and its TCRdb copy is limited to in-frame clones, with some not included. The sample holds approximately 3,500 clones, approximately 96% seen once. Sequencing used peripheral blood mononuclear cells, obtained before stem cell transplant. These receptors were collected from a woman between 50 and 59 years old with chronic myeloid leukemia. Some clones in this sample may be carry-over from other donors' samples.

The gene calls are TRBV7-3 and TRBJ1-5; D is possibly TRBD1 (6 bases). CDR3 size: 13 residues. The germline CDR1 and CDR2 sequences are SGHTA and FQGTGA. Trimming took off 4 bases at V and 7 bases at J, with 11 bases between the two ends. The CDR3 sequence: CASSSGQRQPQHF. In DNA form, the CDR3 reads TGTGCCAGCAGCTCAGGACAGCGACAGCCCCAGCATTTT.

The V gene is TRBV15, the J gene TRBJ2-3; TRBD1 might be the D (6 bases). CDR1 is LNHNV, CDR2 YYDKDF, per germline (reference sequence). The V end was cut by 1 base, the J end by 1 base, with 12 bases between. The CDR3 runs 16 residues. The CDR3 loop reads CATSRVGAGGTDTQYF. In DNA, the CDR3 is TGTGCCACCAGCAGAGTGGGGGCAGGGGGCACAGATACGCAGTATTTT.

The V and J genes are TRBV7-2 and TRBJ1-6; D might be TRBD1 (5 bases). From germline, CDR1 is SGHTA and CDR2 FQGNSA. CDR3 size: 15 residues. V was shortened by 2 bases and J by 8 bases, with 13 bases between the two germline ends. This CDR3 reads CASSLREARDSPLHF. The CDR3 bases are TGTGCCAGCAGCTTAAGGGAGGCCAGGGATTCACCCCTCCACTTT.

The V and J genes are TRBV27 and TRBJ2-1, with 9 bases lining up with TRBD1. CDR3 length equals 15 residues. Trimming removed 5 bases from V and 7 bases from J; junction bases left unmatched: 9. The germline gives CDR1 MNHEY, CDR2 SMNVEV (reference sequence). CDR3 bases: TGTGCCAGCAGTCCTCGACAGGGGGTGAGAAATGAGCAGTTCTTC. Translation gives CASSPRQGVRNEQFF.

This sequence joins TRBV28 and TRBJ1-2, with 10 bases identical to TRBD1. CDR1 MDHEN and CDR2 SYDVKM come from the germline V gene. This CDR3 region has 15 residues. Trimming at V came to 5 bases and at J to 4 bases, leaving 7 bases not matched to a gene. This chain's CDR3 is CASSPGQGKIYGYTF. As DNA, the CDR3 is TGTGCCAGCAGTCCGGGACAGGGGAAAATCTATGGCTACACCTTC.

V usage is TRBV5-6 and J usage is TRBJ1-2; TRBD1 matches at 8 bases. The CDR3 is 14 amino acids. Germline values: CDR1 SGHDT, CDR2 YYEEEE. V trimming: 4 bases; J trimming: 8 bases; junction bases outside the gene matches: 10. Written as DNA, the CDR3 is TGTGCCAGCAGCAACGTCAGGGGGCGAGGGGGCTACACCTTC. Translating gives CASSNVRGRGGYTF. Complete variable domain (other parts from reference TRBV5-6 and TRBJ1-2): DAGVTQSPTHLIKTRGQQVTLRCSPKSGHDTVSWYQQALGQGPQFIFQYYEEEERQRGNFPDRFSGHQFPNYSSELNVNALLLGDSALYLCASSNVRGRGGYTFGSGTRLTVV.

V and J are TRBV5-1 and TRBJ2-3; D assignment may be TRBD1 or TRBD2 (5 bases each). This CDR3 is 14 amino acids long. Germline CDR1 reads SGHRS; CDR2 reads YFSETQ. V was trimmed by 4 bases and J by 5 bases, leaving 14 bases between them. DNA of the CDR3: TGCGCCAGCAGCCCCGGGACCTTGATAGATACGCAGTATTTT. Residues: CASSPGTLIDTQYF.

The chain employs TRBV2 and TRBJ2-5; no reliable D call. Germline loops: CDR1 SNHLY, CDR2 FYNNEI. This CDR3 contains 12 residues. V lost 4 bases to trimming and J lost 0 bases, with 3 bases between them. The chain's CDR3 is CASSVDQETQYF. The DNA of the CDR3 is TGTGCCAGCAGTGTTGACCAAGAGACCCAGTACTTC.

The V call is TRBV20-1, the J call TRBJ2-5, with no clear D. The V end lost 5 bases, the J end lost 5 bases, and 9 bases lay between the germline ends. From germline, CDR1 is DFQATT and CDR2 SNEGSKA (reference sequence). The CDR3 is 11 residues long. This chain's CDR3 is CSARPGETQYF. The CDR3 DNA sequence: TGCAGTGCTCGCCCCGGGGAGACCCAGTACTTC.

The rearrangement joins TRBV5-1 to TRBJ1-3, with TRBD1 identical over 7 bases. Trimming cost V 0 bases and J 7 bases; bases outside gene matches: 1. The CDR3 loop spans 13 amino acids. CDR1 SGHRS and CDR2 YFSETQ come from the germline V gene. This CDR3 is CASSLGQGNTIYF. As DNA, the CDR3 is TGCGCCAGCAGCTTGGGACAGGGTAACACCATATATTTT.

The rearrangement uses TRBV28 and TRBJ2-1, with D maybe TRBD2 (7 bases). Between the trimmed V and J ends, which lost 2 bases and 9 bases, there was a span of 17 bases. Germline lookup yields CDR1 MDHEN and CDR2 SYDVKM. The CDR3 spans 15 residues. DNA for the CDR3: TGTGCCAGCAGTTTAAGGACTATCGGGGGGCGTGAGCAGTTCTTC. Its translation: CASSLRTIGGREQFF.